This T cell receptor beta chain derives from a study of regulatory T cells in long-lasting Graves disease (dated by TCRdb to the early 2020s). Study-wide context: Newly diagnosed Graves' disease patients had taken antithyroid drugs for less than 3 months. Patients with persistent Graves' disease were compared with patients with newly diagnosed Graves' disease using TCR sequencing and RNA sequencing of peripheral blood. The study was registered as a clinical trial and conducted in China. A total of 33 samples underwent TCR sequencing: around 13 from persistent and around 20 from newly diagnosed Graves' disease patients.

In light of the paper, this sample's time point label describes: newly diagnosed GD, antithyroid drugs for less than 3 months. For both TCR sequencing and RNA sequencing, RNA was extracted from PBMCs in TRIzol. The diagnosis of Graves' disease followed American Thyroid Association guidelines. Recruitment of patients was carried out at an endocrinology department in Xi'an, China. Each patient gave about 8.1 milliliters of peripheral blood, collected in an EDTA anticoagulant tube. Ficoll Paque Plus density gradient separation was used to isolate PBMCs, and no further T cell sorting was done. RNA quality was checked with an Agilent 2100 Bioanalyzer and agarose gel, and concentration with a NanoDrop 2000. Library preparation employed multiplex PCR. Sequencing took place on an Illumina HiSeq 4000. TCR beta libraries were built with iRepertoire HTBI primers and Arm-PCR amplification of CDR3 regions. Before sequencing, the PCR products underwent gel purification. The study's own analysis went as follows. Gene usage analysis of CDR3 amino acid clonotypes relied on the 60 or so TRBV and about 15 TRBJ segments identified across samples. COPE and FqMerger were used to merge filtered high-quality paired reads into contigs. BLAST was used to align contigs to IMGT TRBV, TRBD and TRBJ reference genes, and CDR3 was defined according to IMGT. Any clonotype with a frequency above 0.1% was counted as a highly expanded clone. Repertoire diversity was measured by Shannon entropy, and V-J evenness by the Gini coefficient. A clonotype found in more than one individual was treated as public. Clones were called with MiXCR by TCRdb after fastp trimmed the public reads at Q25, and only in-frame beta chains were retained. Rows with one shared CDR3 protein collapse into an entry with the most common genes and DNA. TCRdb's processing, not the authors', yielded these V and J calls. Recorded for this sample are 560,000 or so distinct CDR3 sequences; about 15% of them occurred a single time. Around 11% of the sample comes from the top ten.

About this clonotype: Its antigen is unknown. No much larger clonotype is one base removed from it; base qualities were not supplied.

Overall study outcomes, separate from this receptor: Persistent Graves' disease patients showed lower TCR Shannon entropy and fewer highly expanded clones than newly diagnosed patients, suggesting clonal expansion. TRBV28, TRBJ1-2 and TRBJ2-5 were preferentially used in persistent disease, while TRBV20-1 and TRBJ2-1 were favored in newly diagnosed disease. The authors noted that the small sample size was a limitation that may lower accuracy. The study examined only peripheral blood because the primary lesion, thyroid tissue, could not be accessed. Patients with persistent disease shared more public clonotypes (about 3,000) than newly diagnosed patients did (nearly 1,000). Sequencing and analysis were limited to the TCR beta chain.

V has 3 bases trimmed and J has 6 bases trimmed; junction bases matching no gene number 16. The CDR3 sequence holds 18 residues, the cysteine and phenylalanine included. Only the CDR3 portion is preserved as DNA: 54 bases, with reading frame beginning at the first base. Looking up the germline V gene (reference sequence) yields CDR1 SEHNR and CDR2 FQNEAQ. This same sample was also part of a study on T cells in Graves' hyperthyroidism and ophthalmopathy. The second study's paper adds: Stable Graves' hyperthyroidism was defined as the absence of progression to ophthalmopathy over 18 months of follow-up. Hyperthyroidism patients were newly diagnosed, with disease duration under 2 months, and aged 18 to 65 years. Patients with uncontrolled infections, other autoimmune diseases, pregnancy or lactation were excluded. Diagnoses were established on the basis of clinical symptoms, serum thyroxine and TRAb, thyroid ultrasound, and orbital computed tomography. A first-round RT-PCR of the TCR CDR3 used the HTBI primer set with the Qiagen OneStep RT-PCR kit. Blood samples also contained most of the expanded thyroid clonotypes (frequency above 0.001), which suggests that blood repertoires may reflect thyroid immune responses. In cross-validation, a model built on a 13 V-J signature told ophthalmopathy apart from stable hyperthyroidism with over 85% sensitivity and about 81% specificity, and in testing the same model reached 80%/75%. In validation, progression to ophthalmopathy was predicted by the model with approximately 67% sensitivity and around 76% specificity, a median of approximately 6.5 months before onset. A discovery cohort of roughly 100 patients, approximately 45 with Graves' ophthalmopathy and approximately 57 with stable Graves' hyperthyroidism, was used to find distinguishing TCR V-J signatures. Prospective prediction of ophthalmopathy was tested in an independent validation cohort consisting of 18 to 20 hyperthyroidism patients and some 15 patients who later progressed to ophthalmopathy. The 100 discovery patients were divided at random into training and test sets in a 7:3 ratio. The study also compared thyroid tissue and blood T-cell repertoires from five or six Graves' hyperthyroidism patients. After sampling, hyperthyroidism patients received methimazole starting at 30 mg daily, and ophthalmopathy patients received high-dose intravenous methylprednisolone. Libraries were constructed in a second round of multiplex PCR, after which size selection and purification were performed. Libraries were sequenced paired-end with 100 bp reads on an Illumina HiSeq2000. Raw data were processed with SOAPnuke, discarding reads with adapters, uncalled bases, mean Phred below 15, or no exact constant-primer or identifier match. COPE v1.2.5 was used to merge the high-quality paired reads, and each unique nucleotide sequence was defined as a clonotype. MiTCR v1.1 was used to align the clonotypes against IMGT TRBV, TRBD and TRBJ reference segments. The analysis was restricted to V-J combinations with a frequency above 0.0001, which together covered roughly 99% of the repertoires. A TCS score was defined as the ratio of F50 (clonal expansion) to E x V (chaos), with BLOSUM62-based TCRdist applied between CDR3 peptides within each V-J. Welch's t-statistics and random forest reduced fewer than 600 V-J features to roughly 13, which were used in a naive Bayes classifier (R e1071). No statistical method was used to set the sample size in advance, and investigators knew the group allocation. According to the paper, TCR Vbeta CDR3 sequencing was carried out on around 140 peripheral blood samples, which came from about 45 ophthalmopathy, about 75 hyperthyroidism and about 17 progressor patients.

The input for sequencing was peripheral blood mononuclear cells (PBMCs), taken at new diagnosis, from a patient treated with antithyroid drugs. The rearranged chain carries TRBV7-9 and TRBJ2-1; 8 nucleotides in the junction match TRBD2. This sequence originates from a man younger than 35 with Graves disease. Donor details come from another sample of the same person, matched by shared clones. In nucleotide form, the sequence is TGTGCCAGCAGCTTCGGGCATGGGTCCCTAGCGGGTGGCAATGAGCAGTTCTTC. Translation gives CASSFGHGSLAGGNEQFF.